These 31 T cell receptor beta chains share one sample of origin, sequenced in a study of CD8+CD57+ T cells in acquired aplastic anemia. It was patients with CD8+CD57+ cell expansion by flow cytometry who were chosen for sequencing. TCR beta VDJ combinations and CDR3 sequences were profiled from genomic DNA. TCRdb redid the calling of the reads with MiXCR, one entry per CDR3 protein. This table holds under 200,000 distinct CDR3 sequences, 48% found once. The material sequenced was sorted CD4+, CD8+, or CD8+CD57+ T cells (not recorded which) from PBMCs. Receptors were obtained from a human donor with aplastic anemia.

This chain links TRBV2 with TRBJ1-1; no clear D. V lost 0 bases and J lost 8, with 10 bases in between. The CDR3 has 13 amino acids. Germline CDR1 and CDR2: SNHLY and FYNNEI. The CDR3 sequence: CASSEARAGEAFF. The CDR3 DNA is TGTGCCAGCAGTGAAGCAAGGGCCGGGGAAGCTTTCTTT.

This clonotype was found many times. The chain links TRBV16 to TRBJ1-1, with D uncertain. CDR3 length equals 14 residues. V lost 2 bases, J lost 0 bases, and 7 bases lay in between. CDR1 is KGHSY, CDR2 FQNENV, per germline. The CDR3 region has the DNA TGTGCCAGCAGCCAAATTAGTGTGAACACTGAAGCTTTCTTT. Its translation: CASSQISVNTEAFF.

The chain combines TRBV27 with TRBJ1-6; D unresolved. The CDR3 has 17 amino acids. The germline V and J ends were trimmed by 2 bases and 2 bases, with 13 bases remaining between them. The germline CDR1 and CDR2 sequences are MNHEY and SMNVEV (reference sequence). CDR3 coding DNA: TGTGCCAGCAGTTTAAATGGCGCAGTTACCTATAATTCACCCCTCCACTTT. Translation gives CASSLNGAVTYNSPLHF.

There are many counts of this clonotype. The rearrangement links TRBV20-1 to TRBJ2-6, with unresolved D. V was shortened by 6 bases and J by 0 bases, with 9 bases between the two germline ends. Germline CDR1 reads DFQATT; CDR2 reads SNEGSKA (reference sequence). The CDR3 totals 14 residues. In DNA, the CDR3 is TGCAGTGCCCGTGAGAGCTCTGGGGCCAACGTCCTGACTTTC. It specifies CSARESSGANVLTF.

On this clonotype itself: The junction departs from germline at one end; a sequencing error may be responsible. This chain connects TRBV10-3 to TRBJ2-7; tentatively, D is TRBD1 or TRBD2 (5 bases each). The germline V gene has CDR1 ENHRY and CDR2 SYGVKD. The CDR3 is made up of 13 amino acids. Written as DNA, the CDR3 is TGTGCCATCAGCCAAGGGGAGACCTACGGGCAGTACTTC. It specifies CAISQGETYGQYF.

The V and J genes are TRBV7-6 and TRBJ2-3; the match to TRBD2 covers 8 bases. After removal of 2 bases from V and 3 bases from J, the junction contained 7 bases not matched to a gene. CDR1 is SGHVS and CDR2 is FNYEAQ in the germline V gene. This CDR3 has 16 residues. In nucleotides, the CDR3 is TGTGCCAGCAGCTTACTCGGGACTAGTGGAACAGATACGCAGTATTTT. Translated, it gives CASSLLGTSGTDTQYF. The full variable domain, completed using reference TRBV7-6 and TRBJ2-3, is GAGVSQSPRYKVTKRGQDVALRCDPISGHVSLYWYRQALGQGPEFLTYFNYEAQQDKSGLPNDRFSAERPEGSISTLTIQRTEQRDSAMYRCASSLLGTSGTDTQYFGPGTRLTVL.

Concerning this clonotype: Germline and junction disagree at one end, which may indicate a read error. The gene calls are TRBV5-6 and TRBJ2-3, with D possibly matching TRBD1 (5 bases). Germline V gene lookup returns CDR1 SGHDT and CDR2 YYEEEE. This CDR3 is built from 14 residues. CDR3 loop: CASSLEASTGTQYF. CDR3 sequence (DNA): TGTGCCAGCAGCTTGGAAGCAAGCACAGGTACGCAGTATTTT.

In this sample, this clonotype turned up once. V and J are TRBV2 and TRBJ2-7, with TRBD1 identical over 10 bases. CDR1 is SNHLY, CDR2 FYNNEI, per germline. Trimming took 4 bases from V and 3 from J; bases not matched to a gene: 3. The CDR3 length is 14 residues. CDR3 residues: CASSAGTGVYEQYF. The CDR3 region has the DNA TGTGCCAGCAGTGCCGGGACAGGGGTCTACGAGCAGTACTTC.

The chain is built from TRBV20-1 and TRBJ1-5; D gene uncertain. V was clipped by 6 bases and J by 0 bases, with 15 bases between them. CDR3 length: 15 amino acids. CDR1 and CDR2 (germline): DFQATT, SNEGSKA (reference sequence). The CDR3 nucleotides are TGCAGTGCCAGACCCCGGCGGGGTAGCAATCAGCCCCAGCATTTT. This sequence encodes CSARPRRGSNQPQHF.

Only a few counts were recorded for this clonotype. This chain connects TRBV7-3 to TRBJ2-1, with D unclear. V was cut by 5 bases and J by 2 bases, with 7 bases left in between. Germline CDR1 and CDR2: SGHTA and FQGTGA. This CDR3 has 13 residues. Here the CDR3 reads CASSPLPYNEQFF. The DNA of the CDR3 is TGTGCCAGCAGCCCCCTCCCCTACAATGAGCAGTTCTTC.

The chain uses TRBV7-2 and TRBJ2-7; the D gene is possibly TRBD2 (6 bases). Germline V gene data show CDR1 as SGHTA and CDR2 as FQGNSA. The length of the CDR3 is 13 residues. V was cut by 6 bases and J by 3 bases, with 12 bases left in between. In DNA form, the CDR3 reads TGTGCCAGCAGTTCGTTTAGCGGCTACGAGCAGTACTTC. As protein: CASSSFSGYEQYF.

This clonotype was observed at least ten times. This chain links TRBV6-5 with TRBJ1-1; D call uncertain. The germline V gene encodes CDR1 MNHEY and CDR2 SVGAGI. The length of the CDR3 is 13 residues. Trimming removed 2 bases at V and 5 bases at J, with 9 bases between. This CDR3 reads CASSYVRGTEAFF. The CDR3 region has the DNA TGTGCCAGCAGTTACGTGAGAGGGACTGAAGCTTTCTTT.

Worth noting for this clonotype: The junction departs from germline at one end; a sequencing error may be responsible. This rearrangement joins TRBV19 to TRBJ2-1, with D hard to call. The CDR3 consists of 14 residues. CDR1 is LNHDA, CDR2 SQIVND, per germline (reference sequence). As DNA, the CDR3 is TGTGCCACCTCGGCCTTCTTTGGTTACAATGTGCAGTTCTTC. The encoded protein is CATSAFFGYNVQFF.

The rearrangement uses TRBV25-1 and TRBJ2-3, with unresolved D. Germline V gene data show CDR1 as MGHDK and CDR2 as SYGVNS. V was clipped by 5 bases and J by 8 bases, with 11 bases between them. The CDR3 has 12 residues. The CDR3 protein is CASSSGIATQYF. The CDR3 coding sequence is TGTGCCAGCAGTTCTGGAATAGCTACGCAGTATTTT.

The rearrangement links TRBV12-3 or TRBV12-4 to TRBJ2-3; 10 nucleotides match TRBD2. The CDR3 has 15 amino acids. The V segment lost 1 base and the J segment 9 bases; nucleotides outside the gene matches: 7. CDR3 nucleotide sequence: TGTGCCAGCAGTTTAGAGGCTAGCGGGAGTGGGACGCAGTATTTT. This encodes CASSLEASGSGTQYF.

A note on this clonotype: A much larger clone lies a single base off, so this may be a read error. The chain's CDR3 is CAGGGTNNSPLHF. In nucleotides, the CDR3 is TGTGCCGGGGGGGGCACTAATAATTCACCCCTCCACTTT. This chain uses TRBV30 with TRBJ1-6, with TRBD1 as a possible D gene (6 bases). Trimming took 8 bases from V and 5 from J, leaving 13 bases between them. Looked up from germline, CDR1 is GTSNPN and CDR2 is SVGIG (reference sequence). The CDR3 has 13 amino acids.

The CDR3, as DNA: TGTGCCAGCAGCTTACCCCCCTCGGGACAGTCACAAGAGACCCAGTACTTC. This gives the protein CASSLPPSGQSQETQYF. This chain joins TRBV13 and TRBJ2-5; 7 nucleotides match TRBD1. The CDR3 totals 17 residues. From germline, CDR1 is PRHDT and CDR2 FYEKMQ (reference sequence). V lost 2 bases and J lost 2; bases outside the gene matches: 11.

This chain uses TRBV29-1 with TRBJ2-5; 7 bases map to TRBD1. Trimming took 5 bases from V and 5 from J; bases not matched to a gene: 17. The CDR3 covers 16 residues. CDR1 and CDR2 from the germline V gene are SQVTM and ANQGSEA. CDR3 loop: CSVTPWTGFDEETQYF. The CDR3, as DNA: TGCAGCGTTACCCCGTGGACAGGTTTCGATGAGGAGACCCAGTACTTC.

A word on this clonotype: It may be a read error: a sequence one base away is much more abundant. The chain links TRBV12-3 or TRBV12-4 to TRBJ2-5; a weak D match, TRBD2 (6 bases). The CDR3 is 15 amino acids. Trimming took 4 bases from V and 2 from J, leaving 14 bases between them. CDR3 amino acids: CASSCGGAEQETQYF. In DNA, the CDR3 is TGTGCCAGCAGTTGTGGCGGGGCGGAACAAGAGACCCAGTACTTC.

This clonotype has a handful of counts. A much larger clone differs from this one at a single base, so this may be a read error. The CDR3 ends on some other residue instead of the conserved phenylalanine or tryptophan, so this is likely a read error. The chain joins TRBV20-1 to TRBJ1-6; 7 positions agree with TRBD1. V lost 5 bases to trimming and J lost 3 bases; unmatched junction nucleotides: 4. Germline CDR1 reads DFQATT; CDR2 reads SNEGSKA (reference sequence). The CDR3 extends over 14 amino acids. For the CDR3, the DNA is TGCAGTGCTCGGGGGACAGTCTATAATTCACCCCTCCACCTT. Residues: CSARGTVYNSPLHL.

This clonotype was picked up one time. This sequence may be a read error, since a much larger clone differs from it by one base. The chain recombines TRBV5-6 with TRBJ2-2; 7 bases map to TRBD2. Germline assignment: CDR1 SGHDT and CDR2 YYEEEE. The CDR3 sequence is 16 residues long. CDR3 nucleotides: TGTGCCAGCAGCTTGGTCGCGCTGCGGGGGACCGGGGAGCCGTTTTTT. It encodes CASSLVALRGTGEPFF.

In this sample, this clonotype turned up many times. The chain carries TRBV14 and TRBJ1-2; weak D call: TRBD1 (5 bases). Trimming took 2 bases from V and 1 from J, leaving 11 bases between them. The CDR3 is 15 residues long. From germline, CDR1 is SGHDN and CDR2 FVKESK. In DNA, the CDR3 is TGTGCCAGCAGCCAAAGTTTGGGGGGTAACTATGGCTACACCTTC. Translated, it gives CASSQSLGGNYGYTF.

CDR3 sequence reads: CASSQVSGRTGYEQFF. CDR3 bases: TGTGCCAGCAGCCAAGTTAGCGGGAGGACGGGCTATGAGCAGTTCTTC. This chain links TRBV3-1 with TRBJ2-1, with 10 bases lining up with TRBD2. Germline V gene data show CDR1 as LGHDT and CDR2 as YNNKEL (reference sequence). V was clipped by 1 base and J by 8 bases; unmatched bases: 8. The CDR3 sequence is 16 residues long.

This clonotype was recorded a few times. This chain uses TRBV15 with TRBJ2-1, with 7 bases matching TRBD1. The germline V gene has CDR1 LNHNV and CDR2 YYDKDF (reference sequence). V gave up 2 bases and J gave up 3 bases; unmatched junction bases: 1. The CDR3 has 14 amino acids. CDR3 in DNA: TGTGCCACCAGCAGAAGACAGGGCTACAATGAGCAGTTCTTC. It yields the protein CATSRRQGYNEQFF. Full variable domain (remainder filled in from reference TRBV15 and TRBJ2-1): DAMVIQNPRYQVTQFGKPVTLSCSQTLNHNVMYWYQQKSSQAPKLLFHYYDKDFNNEADTPDNFQSRRPNTSFCFLDIRSPGLGDTAMYLCATSRRQGYNEQFFGPGTRLTVL.

The V gene is TRBV15, the J gene TRBJ2-7; D might be TRBD1 (6 bases). The CDR3 has 14 amino acids. V was shortened by 4 bases and J by 4 bases, with 14 bases between the two germline ends. The germline V gene has CDR1 LNHNV and CDR2 YYDKDF (reference sequence). CDR3 sequence: CATSIPGQGYEQYF. The CDR3 DNA reads as TGTGCCACCAGCATCCCGGGACAAGGATACGAGCAGTACTTC.

The chain is built from TRBV2 and TRBJ1-1; D is unclear. Germline V lookup: CDR1 SNHLY, CDR2 FYNNEI. V gave up 8 bases and J gave up 6 bases, with 13 bases separating them. The CDR3 runs to 12 residues. The CDR3, as DNA: TGTGCCAGCCCGAGAGGAGAGGCTGAAGCTTTCTTT. It encodes CASPRGEAEAFF.

This chain connects TRBV12-3 or TRBV12-4 to TRBJ1-1; 8 nucleotides agree with TRBD1. J gave up 5 bases and V 5 bases, and 4 bases lay outside the gene matches. The CDR3 is made up of 13 amino acids. The CDR3 spells CASSLNRGTEAFF. Here the CDR3 DNA reads TGTGCCAGCAGTCTTAACAGGGGGACTGAAGCTTTCTTT.

V usage is TRBV12-3 or TRBV12-4 and J usage is TRBJ1-5; no clear D. The germline V and J ends were trimmed by 3 bases and 5 bases, with 17 bases remaining between them. The CDR3 is 16 residues long. Here the CDR3 reads CASSLSAGRAYQPQHF. The CDR3 DNA is TGTGCCAGCAGTTTGTCGGCGGGAAGGGCCTATCAGCCCCAGCATTTT.

The chain is built from TRBV28 and TRBJ1-2; 8 nucleotides align to TRBD1. With 7 bases clipped from V and 4 bases from J, the junction kept 2 bases outside the gene matches. The germline V gene has CDR1 MDHEN and CDR2 SYDVKM. The CDR3 loop spans 12 amino acids. This chain's CDR3 is CASKDRAYGYTF. CDR3 bases: TGTGCCAGCAAGGACAGGGCCTATGGCTACACCTTC.

This sequence joins TRBV11-1 and TRBJ2-3; 10 bases match TRBD2. Germline V CDR1 and CDR2: SGHAT, FQDESV (reference sequence). This CDR3 is 16 amino acids long. V was clipped by 4 bases and J by 2 bases; unmatched bases: 6. The CDR3 reads CASSWLAGGFTDTQYF. The CDR3 DNA reads TGTGCCAGCAGCTGGTTAGCGGGGGGTTTCACAGATACGCAGTATTTT.

The chain carries TRBV11-1 and TRBJ2-2; TRBD2 might be the D (6 bases). CDR1 is SGHAT, CDR2 FQDESV, per germline (reference sequence). V was trimmed by 3 bases and J by 0 bases, leaving 11 bases between them. This CDR3 contains 16 residues. The CDR3 bases are TGTGCCAGCAGCTTGGTGCGGGGCACGAACACCGGGGAGCTGTTTTTT. Its protein is CASSLVRGTNTGELFF. Full variable domain (rest looked up from reference TRBV11-1 and TRBJ2-2): EAEVAQSPRYKITEKSQAVAFWCDPISGHATLYWYRQILGQGPELLVQFQDESVVDDSQLPKDRFSAERLKGVDSTLKIQPAELGDSAMYLCASSLVRGTNTGELFFGEGSRLTVL.